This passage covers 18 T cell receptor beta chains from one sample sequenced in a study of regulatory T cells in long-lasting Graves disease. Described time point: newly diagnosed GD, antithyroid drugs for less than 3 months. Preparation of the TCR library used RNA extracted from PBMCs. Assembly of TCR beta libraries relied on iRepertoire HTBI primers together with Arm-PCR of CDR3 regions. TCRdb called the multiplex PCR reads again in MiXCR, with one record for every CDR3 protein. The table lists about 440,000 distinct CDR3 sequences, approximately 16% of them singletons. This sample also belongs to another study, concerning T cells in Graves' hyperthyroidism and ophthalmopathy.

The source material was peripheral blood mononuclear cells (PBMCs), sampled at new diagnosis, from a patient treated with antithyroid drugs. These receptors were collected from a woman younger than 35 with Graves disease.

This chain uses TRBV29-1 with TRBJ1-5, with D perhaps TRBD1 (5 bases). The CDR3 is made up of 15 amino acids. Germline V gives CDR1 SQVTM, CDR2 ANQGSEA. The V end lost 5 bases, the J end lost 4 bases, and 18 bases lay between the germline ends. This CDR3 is CSVSIQGGVNQPQHF. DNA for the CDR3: TGCAGCGTTTCAATCCAGGGAGGGGTAAATCAGCCCCAGCATTTT. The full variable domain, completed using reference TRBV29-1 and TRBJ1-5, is SAVISQKPSRDICQRGTSLTIQCQVDSQVTMMFWYRQQPGQSLTLIATANQGSEATYESGFVIDKFPISRPNLTFSTLTVSNMSPEDSSIYLCSVSIQGGVNQPQHFGDGTRLSIL.

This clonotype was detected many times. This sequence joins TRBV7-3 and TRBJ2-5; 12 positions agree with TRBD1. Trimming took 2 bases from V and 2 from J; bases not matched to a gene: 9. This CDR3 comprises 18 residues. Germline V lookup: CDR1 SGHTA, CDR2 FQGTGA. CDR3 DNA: TGTGCCAGCAGCTTAGTGGGACAGGGGGCCGGGGCACAAGAGACCCAGTACTTC. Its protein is CASSLVGQGAGAQETQYF.

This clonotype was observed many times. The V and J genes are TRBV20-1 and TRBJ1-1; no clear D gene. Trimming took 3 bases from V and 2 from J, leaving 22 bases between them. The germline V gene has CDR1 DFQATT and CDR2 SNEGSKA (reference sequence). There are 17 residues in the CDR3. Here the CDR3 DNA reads TGCAGTGCTAGGACCGTCGTTTCTGGGTTGGGAAACACTGAAGCTTTCTTT. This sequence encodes CSARTVVSGLGNTEAFF.

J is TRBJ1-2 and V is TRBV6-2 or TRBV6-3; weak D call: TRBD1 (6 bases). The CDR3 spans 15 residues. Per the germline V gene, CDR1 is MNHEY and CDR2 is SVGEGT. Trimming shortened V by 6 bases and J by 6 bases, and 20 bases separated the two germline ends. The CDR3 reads CASRPFRDKQNGYTF. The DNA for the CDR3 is TGTGCCAGCAGGCCGTTCCGGGACAAGCAAAATGGCTACACCTTC.

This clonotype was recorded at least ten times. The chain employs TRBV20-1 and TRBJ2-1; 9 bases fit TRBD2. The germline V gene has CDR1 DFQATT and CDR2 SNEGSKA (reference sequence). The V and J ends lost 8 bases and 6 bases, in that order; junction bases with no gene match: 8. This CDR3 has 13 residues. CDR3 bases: TGCAGTCCCAGGCGGGAGGGGACCAATGAGCAGTTCTTC. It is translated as CSPRREGTNEQFF.

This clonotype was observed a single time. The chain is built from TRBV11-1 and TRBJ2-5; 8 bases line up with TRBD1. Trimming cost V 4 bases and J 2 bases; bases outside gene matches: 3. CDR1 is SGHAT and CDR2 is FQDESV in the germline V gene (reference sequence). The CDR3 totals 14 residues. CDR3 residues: CASSSRTGQETQYF. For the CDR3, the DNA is TGTGCCAGCAGCTCCCGGACAGGGCAAGAGACCCAGTACTTC.

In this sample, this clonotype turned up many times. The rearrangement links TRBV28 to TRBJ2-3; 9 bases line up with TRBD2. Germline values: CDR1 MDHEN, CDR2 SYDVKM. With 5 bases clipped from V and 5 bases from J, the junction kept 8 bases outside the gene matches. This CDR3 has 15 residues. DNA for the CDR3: TGTGCCAGCAGTACAAGACAGCGGGAGGTAGATACGCAGTATTTT. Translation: CASSTRQREVDTQYF.

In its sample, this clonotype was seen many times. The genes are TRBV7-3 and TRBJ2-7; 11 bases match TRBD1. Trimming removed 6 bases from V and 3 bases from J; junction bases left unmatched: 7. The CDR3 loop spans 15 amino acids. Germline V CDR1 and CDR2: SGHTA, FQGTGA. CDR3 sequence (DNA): TGTGCCAGCAGATTAGCGGGACAGGGGGTCTACGAGCAGTACTTC. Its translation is CASRLAGQGVYEQYF.

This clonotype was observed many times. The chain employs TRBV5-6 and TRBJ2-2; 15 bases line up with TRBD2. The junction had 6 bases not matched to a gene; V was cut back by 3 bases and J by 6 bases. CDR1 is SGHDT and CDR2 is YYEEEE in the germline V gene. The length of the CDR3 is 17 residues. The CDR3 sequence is CASSWSGLAGGSGELFF. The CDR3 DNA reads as TGTGCCAGCAGCTGGTCGGGACTAGCGGGAGGCTCCGGGGAGCTGTTTTTT.

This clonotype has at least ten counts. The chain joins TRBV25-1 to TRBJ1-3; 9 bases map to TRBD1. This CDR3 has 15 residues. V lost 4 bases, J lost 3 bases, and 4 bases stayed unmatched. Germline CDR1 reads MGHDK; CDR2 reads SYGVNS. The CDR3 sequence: CASSALGQGGNTIYF. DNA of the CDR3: TGTGCCAGCAGTGCCTTGGGACAGGGTGGAAACACCATATATTTT.

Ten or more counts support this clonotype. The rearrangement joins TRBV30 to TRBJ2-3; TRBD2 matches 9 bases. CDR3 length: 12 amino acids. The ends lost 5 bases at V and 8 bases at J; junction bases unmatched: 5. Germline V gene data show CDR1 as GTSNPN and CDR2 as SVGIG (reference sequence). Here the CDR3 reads CAWQIAGVTQYF. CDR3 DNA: TGTGCCTGGCAGATAGCGGGAGTTACGCAGTATTTT.

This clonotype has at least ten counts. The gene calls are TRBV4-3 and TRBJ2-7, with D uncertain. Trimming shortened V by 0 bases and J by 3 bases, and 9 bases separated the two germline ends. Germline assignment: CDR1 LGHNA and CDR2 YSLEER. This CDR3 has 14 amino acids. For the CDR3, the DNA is TGCGCCAGCAGCCAAGATCCAAGGGACTACGAGCAGTACTTC. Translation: CASSQDPRDYEQYF.

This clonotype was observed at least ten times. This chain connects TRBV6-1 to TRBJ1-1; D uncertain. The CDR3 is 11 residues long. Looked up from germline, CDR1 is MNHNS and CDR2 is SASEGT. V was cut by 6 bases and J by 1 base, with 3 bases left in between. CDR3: CASSANTEAFF. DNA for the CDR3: TGTGCCAGCAGCGCGAACACTGAAGCTTTCTTT.

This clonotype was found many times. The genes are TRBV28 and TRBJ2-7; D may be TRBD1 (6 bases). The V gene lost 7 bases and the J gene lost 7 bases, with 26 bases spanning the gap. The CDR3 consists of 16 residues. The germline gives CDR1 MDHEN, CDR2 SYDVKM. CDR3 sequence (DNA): TGTGCCAGCACCAATCGAAGCCGGACAGCCCCAGTGGAGCAGTACTTC. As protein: CASTNRSRTAPVEQYF.

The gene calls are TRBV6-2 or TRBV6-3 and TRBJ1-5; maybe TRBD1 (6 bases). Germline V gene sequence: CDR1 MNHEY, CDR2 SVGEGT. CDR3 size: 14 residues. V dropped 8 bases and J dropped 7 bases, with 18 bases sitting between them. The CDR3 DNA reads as TGTGCCAGCCAGAACGGGGGGGGCTGGCAGCCCCAGCATTTT. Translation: CASQNGGGWQPQHF.

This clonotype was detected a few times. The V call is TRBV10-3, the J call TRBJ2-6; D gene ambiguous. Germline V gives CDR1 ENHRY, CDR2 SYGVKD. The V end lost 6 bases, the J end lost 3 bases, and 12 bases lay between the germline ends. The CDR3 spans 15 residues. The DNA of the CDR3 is TGTGCCATCAGAGACGAGGTCATTGGGGCCAACGTCCTGACTTTC. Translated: CAIRDEVIGANVLTF.

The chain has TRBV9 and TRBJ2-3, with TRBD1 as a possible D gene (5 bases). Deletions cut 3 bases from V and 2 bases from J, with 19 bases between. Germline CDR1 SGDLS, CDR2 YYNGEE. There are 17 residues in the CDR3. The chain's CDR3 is CASSGGSTVITTDTQYF. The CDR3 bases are TGTGCCAGCAGCGGGGGCTCGACAGTCATCACCACAGATACGCAGTATTTT.

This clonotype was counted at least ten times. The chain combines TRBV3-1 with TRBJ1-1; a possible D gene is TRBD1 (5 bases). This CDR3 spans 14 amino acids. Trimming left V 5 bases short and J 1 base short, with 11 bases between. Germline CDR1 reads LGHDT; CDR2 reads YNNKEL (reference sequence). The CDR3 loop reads CASSSAGGNTEAFF. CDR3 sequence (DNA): TGTGCCAGCAGCTCGGCGGGGGGGAACACTGAAGCTTTCTTT.